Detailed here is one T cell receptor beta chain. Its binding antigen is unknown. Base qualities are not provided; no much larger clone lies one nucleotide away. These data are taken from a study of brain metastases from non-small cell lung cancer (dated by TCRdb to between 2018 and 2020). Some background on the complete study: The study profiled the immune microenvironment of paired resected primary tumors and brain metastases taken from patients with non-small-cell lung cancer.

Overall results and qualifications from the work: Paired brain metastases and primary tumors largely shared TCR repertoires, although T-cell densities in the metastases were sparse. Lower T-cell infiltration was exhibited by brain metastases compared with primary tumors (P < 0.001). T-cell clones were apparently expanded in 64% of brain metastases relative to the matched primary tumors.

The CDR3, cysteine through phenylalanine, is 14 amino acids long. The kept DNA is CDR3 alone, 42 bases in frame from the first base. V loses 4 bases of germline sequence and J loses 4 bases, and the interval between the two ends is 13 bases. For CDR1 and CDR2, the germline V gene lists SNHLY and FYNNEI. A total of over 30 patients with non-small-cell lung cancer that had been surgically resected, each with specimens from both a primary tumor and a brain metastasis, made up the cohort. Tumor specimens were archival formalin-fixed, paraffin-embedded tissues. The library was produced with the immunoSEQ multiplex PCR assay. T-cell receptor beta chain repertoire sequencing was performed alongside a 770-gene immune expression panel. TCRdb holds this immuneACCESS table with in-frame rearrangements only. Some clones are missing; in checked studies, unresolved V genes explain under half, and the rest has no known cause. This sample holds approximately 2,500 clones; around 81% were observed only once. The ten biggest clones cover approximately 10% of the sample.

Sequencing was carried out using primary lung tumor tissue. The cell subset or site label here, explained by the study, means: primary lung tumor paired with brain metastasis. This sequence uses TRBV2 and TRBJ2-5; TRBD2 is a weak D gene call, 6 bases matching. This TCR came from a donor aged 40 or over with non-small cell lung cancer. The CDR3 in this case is CASSGGGAAETQYF. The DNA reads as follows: TGTGCCAGCAGTGGCGGCGGGGCTGCAGAGACCCAGTACTTC. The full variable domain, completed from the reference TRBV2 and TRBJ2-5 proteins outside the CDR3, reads EPEVTQTPSHQVTQMGQEVILRCVPISNHLYFYWYRQILGQKVEFLVSFYNNEISEKSEIFDDQFSVERPDGSNFTLKIRSTKLEDSAMYFCASSGGGAAETQYFGPGTRLLVL.